This TCR beta chain was found in a study of T cell repertoires in cytomegalovirus infection. TCRdb called the reads again in MiXCR, with one record for every CDR3 protein. The table has around 78,000 distinct CDR3 sequences, approximately 42% seen once; the top ten hold over 85%. CDR3 length: 17 residues. Germline V gene data show CDR1 as SSHAT and CDR2 as FNYEAQ (reference sequence). The sample holds one count of this clonotype. Antigen specificity is unknown. The junction does not match germline at one end; this may be a read error. This sequence originates from a human donor in good health (CMV status not recorded). Some clones in this sample may be carry-over from other donors' samples. The genes are TRBV7-7 and TRBJ2-2; a weak D match, TRBD1 (5 bases). The source material was CD8+ T cells from cultured PBMCs, sampled from culture after CMV antigen stimulation. The CDR3 loop reads CASSLVDNGPRTGELFF. The CDR3 DNA reads TGTGCTAGCAGCTTAGTGGACAACGGACCGAGAACCGGGGAGCTGTTTTTT.